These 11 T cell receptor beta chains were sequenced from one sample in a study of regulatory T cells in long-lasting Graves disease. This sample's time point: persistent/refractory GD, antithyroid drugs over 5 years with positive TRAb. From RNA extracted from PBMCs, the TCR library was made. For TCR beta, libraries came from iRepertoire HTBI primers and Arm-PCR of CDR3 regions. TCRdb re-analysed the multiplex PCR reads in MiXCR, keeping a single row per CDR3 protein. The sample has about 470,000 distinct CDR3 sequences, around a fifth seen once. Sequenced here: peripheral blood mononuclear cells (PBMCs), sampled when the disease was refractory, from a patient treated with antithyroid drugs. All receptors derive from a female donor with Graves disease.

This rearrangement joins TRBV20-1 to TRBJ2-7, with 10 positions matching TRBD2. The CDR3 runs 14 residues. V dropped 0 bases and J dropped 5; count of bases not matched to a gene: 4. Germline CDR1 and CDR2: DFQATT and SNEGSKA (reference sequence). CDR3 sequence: CSARELAGSHEQYF. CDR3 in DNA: TGCAGTGCTAGAGAACTAGCGGGATCCCACGAGCAGTACTTC.

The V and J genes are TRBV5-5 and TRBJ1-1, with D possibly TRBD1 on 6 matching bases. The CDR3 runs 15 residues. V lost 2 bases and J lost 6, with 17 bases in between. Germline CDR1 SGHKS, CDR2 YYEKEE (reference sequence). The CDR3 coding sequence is TGTGCCAGCAGCTTTTCTCAGGGGCGAACCGCTGAAGCTTTCTTT. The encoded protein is CASSFSQGRTAEAFF.

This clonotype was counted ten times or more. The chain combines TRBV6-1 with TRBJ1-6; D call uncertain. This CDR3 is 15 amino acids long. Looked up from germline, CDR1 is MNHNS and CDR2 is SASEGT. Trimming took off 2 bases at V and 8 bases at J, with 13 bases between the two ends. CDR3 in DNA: TGTGCCAGCAGTGAAACCCCCCTTGGGGATTCACCCCTCCACTTT. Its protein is CASSETPLGDSPLHF.

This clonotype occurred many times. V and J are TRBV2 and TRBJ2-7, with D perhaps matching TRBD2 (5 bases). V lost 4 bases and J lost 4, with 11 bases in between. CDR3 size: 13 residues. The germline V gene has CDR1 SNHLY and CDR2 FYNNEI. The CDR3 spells CASSVGERYEQYF. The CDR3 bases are TGTGCCAGCAGTGTTGGGGAGAGGTACGAGCAGTACTTC. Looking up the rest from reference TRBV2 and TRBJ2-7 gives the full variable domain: EPEVTQTPSHQVTQMGQEVILRCVPISNHLYFYWYRQILGQKVEFLVSFYNNEISEKSEIFDDQFSVERPDGSNFTLKIRSTKLEDSAMYFCASSVGERYEQYFGPGTRLTVT.

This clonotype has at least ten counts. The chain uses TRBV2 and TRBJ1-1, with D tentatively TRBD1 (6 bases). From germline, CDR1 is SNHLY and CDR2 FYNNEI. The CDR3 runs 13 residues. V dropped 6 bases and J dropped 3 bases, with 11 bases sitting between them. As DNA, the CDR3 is TGTGCCAGCAGCGACGGGGGCCACACTGAAGCTTTCTTT. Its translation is CASSDGGHTEAFF.

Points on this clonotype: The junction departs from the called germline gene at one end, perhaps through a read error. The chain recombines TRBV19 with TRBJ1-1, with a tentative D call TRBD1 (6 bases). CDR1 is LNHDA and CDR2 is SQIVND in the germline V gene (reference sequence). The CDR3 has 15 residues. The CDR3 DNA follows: TGTGCCAGTATTATACAGTGGGGGCAGGAGACTGAAGCTTTCTTT. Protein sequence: CASIIQWGQETEAFF.

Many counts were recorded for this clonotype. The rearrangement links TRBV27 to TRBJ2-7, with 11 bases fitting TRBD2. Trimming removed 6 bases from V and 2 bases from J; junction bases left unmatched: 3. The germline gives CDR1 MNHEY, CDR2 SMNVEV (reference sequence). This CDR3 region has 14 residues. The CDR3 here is CASSIAGGTYEQYF. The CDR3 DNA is TGTGCCAGCAGCATAGCGGGGGGGACCTACGAGCAGTACTTC.

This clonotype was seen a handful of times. CDR3 loop: CASSLVQGSADTQYF. In DNA, the CDR3 is TGTGCCAGCAGTCTAGTACAGGGGTCGGCGGATACGCAGTATTTT. This sequence joins TRBV28 and TRBJ2-3, with 7 nucleotides matching TRBD1. With 5 bases clipped from V and 6 bases from J, the junction kept 11 bases outside the gene matches. Germline assignment: CDR1 MDHEN and CDR2 SYDVKM. The CDR3 is 15 residues long.

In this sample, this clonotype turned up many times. CDR3 amino acids: CASSPMGENTGELFF. For the CDR3, the DNA is TGTGCCAGCAGTCCGATGGGGGAGAACACCGGGGAGCTGTTTTTT. The chain has TRBV2 and TRBJ2-2; TRBD1 or TRBD2 may be the D gene (5 bases each). There are 15 residues in the CDR3. Germline V gives CDR1 SNHLY, CDR2 FYNNEI. The V end lost 5 bases, the J end lost 1 base, and 11 bases lay between the germline ends.

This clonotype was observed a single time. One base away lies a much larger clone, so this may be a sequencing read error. In DNA, the CDR3 is TGTGTCAGCAGGCCCGGGGGACAGGGTCTTTACGAGCAGTACTTC. Translated, it gives CVSRPGGQGLYEQYF. The chain is built from TRBV12-3 or TRBV12-4 and TRBJ2-7, with TRBD1 matching 9 bases. The CDR3 has 15 amino acids.

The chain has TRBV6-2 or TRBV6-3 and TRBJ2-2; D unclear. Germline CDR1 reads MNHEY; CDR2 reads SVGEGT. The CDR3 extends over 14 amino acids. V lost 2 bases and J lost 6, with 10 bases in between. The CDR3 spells CASSYPHRAGELFF. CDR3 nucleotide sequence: TGTGCCAGCAGTTACCCCCACAGAGCCGGGGAGCTGTTTTTT.